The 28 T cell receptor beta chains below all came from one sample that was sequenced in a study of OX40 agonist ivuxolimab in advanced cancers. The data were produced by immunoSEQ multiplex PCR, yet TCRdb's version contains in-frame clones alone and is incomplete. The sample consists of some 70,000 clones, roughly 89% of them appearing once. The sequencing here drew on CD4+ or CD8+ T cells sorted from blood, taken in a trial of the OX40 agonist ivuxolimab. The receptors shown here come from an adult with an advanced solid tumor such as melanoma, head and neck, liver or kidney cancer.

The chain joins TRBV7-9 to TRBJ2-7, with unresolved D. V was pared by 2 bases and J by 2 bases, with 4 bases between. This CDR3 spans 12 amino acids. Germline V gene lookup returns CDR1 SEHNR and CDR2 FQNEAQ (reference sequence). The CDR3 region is CASSLTPYEQYF. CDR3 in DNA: TGTGCCAGCAGCTTAACTCCCTACGAGCAGTACTTC.

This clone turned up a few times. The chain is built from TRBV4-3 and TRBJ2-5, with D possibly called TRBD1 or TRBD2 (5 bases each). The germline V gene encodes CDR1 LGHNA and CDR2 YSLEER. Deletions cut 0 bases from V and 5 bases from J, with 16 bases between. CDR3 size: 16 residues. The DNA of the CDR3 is TGCGCCAGCAGCCAAGATCTAATGGGGGTAGGGGAGACCCAGTACTTC. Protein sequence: CASSQDLMGVGETQYF.

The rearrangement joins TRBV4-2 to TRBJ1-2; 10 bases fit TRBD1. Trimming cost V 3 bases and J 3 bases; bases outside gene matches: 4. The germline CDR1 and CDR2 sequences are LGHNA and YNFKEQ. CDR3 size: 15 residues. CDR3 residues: CASSQRTGGDYGYTF. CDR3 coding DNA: TGTGCCAGCAGCCAGCGGACAGGGGGAGACTATGGCTACACCTTC.

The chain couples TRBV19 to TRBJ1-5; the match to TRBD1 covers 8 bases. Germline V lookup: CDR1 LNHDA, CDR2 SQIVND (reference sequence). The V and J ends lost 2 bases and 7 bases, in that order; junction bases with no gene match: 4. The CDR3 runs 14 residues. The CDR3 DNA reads TGTGCCAGTAGTATAACAGGGGGTCGACAGCCCCAGCATTTT. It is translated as CASSITGGRQPQHF.

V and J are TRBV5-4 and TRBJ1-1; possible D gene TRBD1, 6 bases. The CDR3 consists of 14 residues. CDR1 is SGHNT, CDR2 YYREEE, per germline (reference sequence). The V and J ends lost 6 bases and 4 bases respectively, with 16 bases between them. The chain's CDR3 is CASTPRGDSTEAFF. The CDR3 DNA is TGTGCCAGCACCCCGAGGGGGGACTCCACTGAAGCTTTCTTT.

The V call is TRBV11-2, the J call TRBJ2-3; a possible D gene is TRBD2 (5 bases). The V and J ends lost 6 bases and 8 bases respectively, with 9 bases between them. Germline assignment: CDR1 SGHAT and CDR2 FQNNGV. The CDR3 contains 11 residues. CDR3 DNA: TGTGCCAGCAGGTCCGCGGGTACGCAGTATTTT. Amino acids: CASRSAGTQYF.

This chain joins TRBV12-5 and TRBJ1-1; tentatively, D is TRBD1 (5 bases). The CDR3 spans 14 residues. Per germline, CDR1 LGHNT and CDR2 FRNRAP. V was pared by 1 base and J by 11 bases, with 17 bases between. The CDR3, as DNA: TGTGCTAGTGGTTTGGGGGGAAGTCGCAGGGAGGCTTTCTTT. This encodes CASGLGGSRREAFF.

CDR3 DNA: TGTGCCAGCAGTTTATACGACAGGAGATACAATGAGCAGTTCTTC. Protein product: CASSLYDRRYNEQFF. This chain connects TRBV28 to TRBJ2-1, with D tentatively TRBD1 (6 bases). Germline V CDR1 and CDR2: MDHEN, SYDVKM. The CDR3 totals 15 residues. The germline V and J ends were trimmed by 1 base and 4 bases, with 11 bases remaining between them. Supplemented by reference TRBV28 and TRBJ2-1, the full variable domain reads DVKVTQSSRYLVKRTGEKVFLECVQDMDHENMFWYRQDPGLGLRLIYFSYDVKMKEKGDIPEGYSVSREKKERFSLILESASTNQTSMYLCASSLYDRRYNEQFFGPGTRLTVL.

Here the CDR3 DNA reads TGTGCCAGCAGCGTAGATCTAGCGACCTCTGGAAACACCATATATTTT. Its protein product is CASSVDLATSGNTIYF. The chain combines TRBV9 with TRBJ1-3; D remains ambiguous. This CDR3 is built from 16 residues. CDR1 is SGDLS, CDR2 YYNGEE, per germline. The V gene lost 0 bases and the J gene lost 0 bases, with 10 bases spanning the gap.

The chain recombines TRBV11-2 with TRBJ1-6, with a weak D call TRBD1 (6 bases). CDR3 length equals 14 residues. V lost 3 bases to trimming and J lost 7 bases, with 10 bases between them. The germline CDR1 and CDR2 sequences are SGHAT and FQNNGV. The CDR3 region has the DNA TGTGCCAGCAGCTTGAACAGGGTGAATTCACCCCTCCACTTT. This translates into CASSLNRVNSPLHF.

CDR3 sequence: CASIHDTEAFF. Here the CDR3 DNA reads TGTGCCAGCATTCATGACACTGAAGCTTTCTTT. V is TRBV28 and J is TRBJ1-1; D is undetermined. V lost 7 bases, J lost 3 bases, and 6 bases lay in between. Germline V gene data show CDR1 as MDHEN and CDR2 as SYDVKM. The CDR3 sequence is 11 residues long.

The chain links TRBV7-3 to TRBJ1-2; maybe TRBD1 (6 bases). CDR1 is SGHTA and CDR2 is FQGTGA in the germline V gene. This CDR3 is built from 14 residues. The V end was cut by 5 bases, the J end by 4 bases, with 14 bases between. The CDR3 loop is CASSPTGLAYGYTF. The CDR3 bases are TGTGCCAGCAGCCCTACAGGGCTGGCCTATGGCTACACCTTC. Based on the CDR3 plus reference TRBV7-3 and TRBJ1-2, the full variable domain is GAGVSQTPSNKVTEKGKYVELRCDPISGHTALYWYRQSLGQGPEFLIYFQGTGAADDSGLPNDRFFAVRPEGSVSTLKIQRTERGDSAVYLCASSPTGLAYGYTFGSGTRLTVV.

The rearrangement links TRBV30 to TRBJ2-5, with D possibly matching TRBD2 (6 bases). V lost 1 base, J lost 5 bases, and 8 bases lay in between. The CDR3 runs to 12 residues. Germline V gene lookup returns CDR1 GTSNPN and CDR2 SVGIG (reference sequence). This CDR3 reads CAWSAGRETQYF. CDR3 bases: TGTGCCTGGAGTGCTGGGAGGGAGACCCAGTACTTC.

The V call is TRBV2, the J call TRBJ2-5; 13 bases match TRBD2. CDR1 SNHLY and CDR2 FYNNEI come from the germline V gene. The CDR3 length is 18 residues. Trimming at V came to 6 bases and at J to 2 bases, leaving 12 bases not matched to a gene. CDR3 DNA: TGTGCCAGCAGCGGCGGGACTAGCGGGACCACTGGACAAGAGACCCAGTACTTC. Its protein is CASSGGTSGTTGQETQYF.

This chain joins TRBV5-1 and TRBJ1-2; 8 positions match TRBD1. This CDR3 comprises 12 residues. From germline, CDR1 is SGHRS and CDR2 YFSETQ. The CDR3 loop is CASKDRVDGYTF. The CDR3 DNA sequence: TGCGCTTCAAAGGACAGGGTAGATGGCTACACCTTC.

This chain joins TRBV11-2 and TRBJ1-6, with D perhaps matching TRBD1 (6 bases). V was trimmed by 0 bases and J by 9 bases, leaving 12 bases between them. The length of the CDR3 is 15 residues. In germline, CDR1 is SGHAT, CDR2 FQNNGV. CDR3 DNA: TGTGCCAGCAGCTTAGATCAGGGGAAAAGTTCACCCCTCCACTTT. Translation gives CASSLDQGKSSPLHF. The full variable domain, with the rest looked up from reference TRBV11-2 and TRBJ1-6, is EAGVAQSPRYKIIEKRQSVAFWCNPISGHATLYWYQQILGQGPKLLIQFQNNGVVDDSQLPKDRFSAERLKGVDSTLKIQPAKLEDSAVYLCASSLDQGKSSPLHFGNGTRLTVT.

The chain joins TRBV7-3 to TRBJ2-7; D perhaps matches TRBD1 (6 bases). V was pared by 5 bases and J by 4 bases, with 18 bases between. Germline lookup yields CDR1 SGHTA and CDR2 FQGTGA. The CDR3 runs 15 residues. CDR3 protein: CASSLDSGHSYEQYF. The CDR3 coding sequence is TGTGCCAGCAGCCTTGACTCGGGACACTCTTACGAGCAGTACTTC.

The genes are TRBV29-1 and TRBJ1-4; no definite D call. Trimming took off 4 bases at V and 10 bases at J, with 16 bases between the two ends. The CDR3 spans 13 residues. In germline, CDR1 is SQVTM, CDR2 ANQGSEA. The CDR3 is CSVVLSQRGKLFF. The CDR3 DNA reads TGCAGCGTTGTGTTGTCCCAGCGGGGAAAACTGTTTTTT.

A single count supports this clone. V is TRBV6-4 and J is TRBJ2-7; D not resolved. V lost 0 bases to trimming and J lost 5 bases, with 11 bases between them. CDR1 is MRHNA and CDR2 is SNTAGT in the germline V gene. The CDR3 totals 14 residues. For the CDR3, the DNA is TGTGCCAGCAGTGACTCAGTTGCGGTCAACGAGCAGTACTTC. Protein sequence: CASSDSVAVNEQYF.

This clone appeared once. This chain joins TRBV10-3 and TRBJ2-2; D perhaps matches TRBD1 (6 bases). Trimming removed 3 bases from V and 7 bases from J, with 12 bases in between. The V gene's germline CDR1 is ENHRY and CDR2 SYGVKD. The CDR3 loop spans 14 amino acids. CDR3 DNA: TGTGCCATCAGTGACCGGGGACATGACGGGGAGCTGTTTTTT. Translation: CAISDRGHDGELFF.

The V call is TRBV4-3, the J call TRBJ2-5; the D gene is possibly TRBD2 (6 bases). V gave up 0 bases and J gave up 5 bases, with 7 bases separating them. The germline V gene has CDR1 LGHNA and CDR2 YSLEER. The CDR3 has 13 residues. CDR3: CASSQDRGETQYF. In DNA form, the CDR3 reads TGCGCCAGCAGCCAAGATCGGGGGGAGACCCAGTACTTC.

CDR3 sequence (DNA): TGTGCCTGGAGTATCAACCGGGACAGTTATGGCTACACCTTC. It yields the protein CAWSINRDSYGYTF. The chain is built from TRBV30 and TRBJ1-2; 7 bases are shared with TRBD1. Looked up from germline, CDR1 is GTSNPN and CDR2 is SVGIG (reference sequence). The trim removed 2 bases at V and 5 bases at J, leaving 8 bases unmatched. CDR3 length equals 14 residues.

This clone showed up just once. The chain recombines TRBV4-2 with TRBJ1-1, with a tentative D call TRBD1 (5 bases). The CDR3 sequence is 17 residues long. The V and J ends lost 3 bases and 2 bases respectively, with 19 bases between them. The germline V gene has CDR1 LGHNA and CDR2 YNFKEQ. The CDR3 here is CASSHHNKIRVNTEAFF. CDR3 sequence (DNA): TGTGCCAGCAGCCACCATAATAAAATCAGGGTAAACACTGAAGCTTTCTTT.

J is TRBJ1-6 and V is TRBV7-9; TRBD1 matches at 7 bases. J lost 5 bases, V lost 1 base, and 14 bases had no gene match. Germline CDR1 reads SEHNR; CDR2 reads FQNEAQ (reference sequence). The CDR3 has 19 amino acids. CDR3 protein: CASSLEVSGGKNNNSPLHF. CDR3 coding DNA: TGTGCCAGCAGCTTAGAGGTGTCAGGGGGTAAAAACAATAATTCACCCCTCCACTTT.

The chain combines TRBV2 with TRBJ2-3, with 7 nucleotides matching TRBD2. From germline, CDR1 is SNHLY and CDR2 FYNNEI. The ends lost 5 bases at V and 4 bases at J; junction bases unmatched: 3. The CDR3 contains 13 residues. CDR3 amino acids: CASSRDYSDTQYF. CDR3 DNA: TGTGCCAGCAGTAGGGACTATTCAGATACGCAGTATTTT.

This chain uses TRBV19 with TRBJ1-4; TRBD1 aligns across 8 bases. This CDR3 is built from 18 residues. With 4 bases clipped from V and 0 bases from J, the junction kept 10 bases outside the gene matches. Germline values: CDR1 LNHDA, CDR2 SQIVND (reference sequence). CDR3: CASSRQGLWNPTNEKLFF. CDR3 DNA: TGTGCCAGTAGTAGACAGGGGTTATGGAACCCAACTAATGAAAAACTGTTTTTT. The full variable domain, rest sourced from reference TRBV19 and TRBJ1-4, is DGGITQSPKYLFRKEGQNVTLSCEQNLNHDAMYWYRQDPGQGLRLIYYSQIVNDFQKGDIAEGYSVSREKKESFPLTVTSAQKNPTAFYLCASSRQGLWNPTNEKLFFGSGTQLSVL.

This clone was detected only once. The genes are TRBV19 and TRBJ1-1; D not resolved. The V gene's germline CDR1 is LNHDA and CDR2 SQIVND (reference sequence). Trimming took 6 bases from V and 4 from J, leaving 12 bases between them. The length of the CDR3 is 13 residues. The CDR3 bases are TGTGCCAGTAGCCACGGTCGGGGCACTGAAGCTTTCTTT. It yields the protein CASSHGRGTEAFF.

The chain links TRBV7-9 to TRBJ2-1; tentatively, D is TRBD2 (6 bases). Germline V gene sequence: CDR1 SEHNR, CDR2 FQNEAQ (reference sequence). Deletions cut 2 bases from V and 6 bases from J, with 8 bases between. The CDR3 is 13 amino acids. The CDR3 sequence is CASSLLGGNEQFF. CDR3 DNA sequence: TGTGCCAGCAGCTTACTGGGGGGCAATGAGCAGTTCTTC.